Sequencing of this T cell receptor beta chain was carried out in a study of HIV-infected children after antiretroviral therapy interruption. Study background: Continuous-treatment children had median age approximately 8 years, interruption around 9 years.

Unique molecular identifiers were included in an RNA-based 3' RACE TCR library. One entry per CDR3 protein, called by TCRdb with MiXCR from the 3' RACE reads. In the table there are some 15,000 distinct CDR3 sequences, about 3.6% of which are singletons. CDR1 is SNHLY, CDR2 FYNNEI, per germline. V dropped 7 bases and J dropped 5 bases, with 18 bases sitting between them. The CDR3 totals 15 residues. The study, taken as a whole, reports: Shared-triplet CDR3 clusters increased after interruption in a few patients.

As to treatment: PENTA 11 planned treatment interruption arm or continuous ART arm. This clonotype has a count of ten or more. Its antigen is as yet unknown. The TCR was taken from a pool of human donors with HIV. The rearrangement joins TRBV2 to TRBJ2-1, with D possibly being TRBD1 (5 bases). Specimen: CD45RO+ CD8+ T cells from PBMCs, pooled from several time points, collected from a donor given antiretroviral therapy, either interrupted or continuous. Described subset: memory CD8+ CD45RO+ CD45RA- T cells. The CDR3 reads CASKSTAWSHNEQFF. DNA for the CDR3: TGTGCCAGCAAATCGACAGCCTGGTCCCACAATGAGCAGTTCTTC.